The present entry profiles one T cell receptor beta chain with its context. Its antigen is still unknown. Blood specimens came from baseline, cycle 4 day 1, and cycle 7 day 1. V was pared by 3 bases and J by 5 bases, with 4 bases between. The germline V gene encodes CDR1 SGHVS and CDR2 FNYEAQ. The CDR3 consists of 11 residues. These data originate in a study of OX40 agonist ivuxolimab in advanced cancers. Turning to the study itself: The patients received agonistic anti-OX40 (CD134) antibody ivuxolimab. Regarding the study as a whole: At 0.1 to 3.0 mg/kg and by week 6, clonal expansion occurred in CD4+ and CD8+ blood T cells. Among the nonresponders, some also had low normalized T-cell clonal expansion.

TCRdb's copy holds only in-frame clones and misses some; the assay was immunoSEQ multiplex PCR. The table lists approximately 89,000 clones, 88% of them singletons. The starting material was CD4+ or CD8+ T cells sorted from blood, obtained in a trial of the OX40 agonist ivuxolimab. This TCR was recovered from an adult with an advanced solid tumor such as melanoma, head and neck, liver or kidney cancer. V is TRBV7-6 and J is TRBJ2-5; no definite D call. The CDR3 DNA is TGTGCCAGCAGCTTTGGCGAGACCCAGTACTTC. This codes for CASSFGETQYF. The whole variable domain, filled in from reference TRBV7-6 and TRBJ2-5, reads GAGVSQSPRYKVTKRGQDVALRCDPISGHVSLYWYRQALGQGPEFLTYFNYEAQQDKSGLPNDRFSAERPEGSISTLTIQRTEQRDSAMYRCASSFGETQYFGPGTRLLVL.